Shown below are 22 T cell receptor beta chains from a single sample sequenced in a study of blood T cell repertoires in COVID-19. The protocol was immunoSEQ multiplex PCR, while the TCRdb copy is restricted to in-frame clones and leaves out a portion. The sample carries about 160,000 clones, around 90% recorded once. Sequenced material: peripheral blood. Receptor source: a woman aged 55-69 years with active or convalescent COVID-19.

The chain is built from TRBV7-9 and TRBJ1-3; TRBD1 agrees at 8 bases. Trimming removed 2 bases from V and 3 bases from J; junction bases left unmatched: 6. This CDR3 spans 16 amino acids. Germline CDR1 SEHNR, CDR2 FQNEAQ (reference sequence). The CDR3 spells CASSLPAGGDGNTIYF. Written as DNA, the CDR3 is TGTGCCAGCAGCTTACCGGCAGGGGGCGATGGAAACACCATATATTTT.

This clone has a single count. The gene calls are TRBV7-2 and TRBJ2-5; D unresolved. This CDR3 contains 14 residues. V was cut by 1 base and J by 0 bases, with 6 bases left in between. Germline assignment: CDR1 SGHTA and CDR2 FQGNSA. CDR3 amino acids: CASSLGAHQETQYF. Written as DNA, the CDR3 is TGTGCCAGCAGCTTAGGGGCCCACCAAGAGACCCAGTACTTC.

The genes are TRBV20-1 and TRBJ1-2; D perhaps matches TRBD1 (6 bases). The CDR3 has 13 residues. Between the trimmed V and J ends, which lost 3 bases and 7 bases, there was a span of 15 bases. Germline V gives CDR1 DFQATT, CDR2 SNEGSKA (reference sequence). For the CDR3, the DNA is TGCAGTGCTAGTCTTCCAGGGGCGGCTGGCTACACCTTC. Protein sequence: CSASLPGAAGYTF.

The chain employs TRBV11-2 and TRBJ2-2; TRBD1 agrees at 11 bases. Germline assignment: CDR1 SGHAT and CDR2 FQNNGV. Losses at the gene ends were 4 bases for V and 4 bases for J; bases not matched to a gene: 5. The CDR3 covers 16 residues. The CDR3 region has the DNA TGTGCCAGCAGCTCGGCGGACAGGGGGCGCACCGGGGAGCTGTTTTTT. This gives the protein CASSSADRGRTGELFF.

The chain has TRBV15 and TRBJ1-3; D may be TRBD1 (5 bases). From germline, CDR1 is LNHNV and CDR2 YYDKDF (reference sequence). The V end was cut by 6 bases, the J end by 0 bases, with 9 bases between. CDR3 length equals 14 residues. The CDR3 reads CATSLDISGNTIYF. Here the CDR3 DNA reads TGTGCCACCAGTCTGGACATCTCTGGAAACACCATATATTTT.

This clone was found a few times. This chain uses TRBV10-1 with TRBJ2-7; possibly TRBD1 for D (5 bases). Trimming removed 3 bases from V and 2 bases from J, with 14 bases in between. The CDR3 has 15 amino acids. Germline assignment: CDR1 WNHNN and CDR2 SYGVQD (reference sequence). The CDR3 DNA reads TGCGCCAGCAGTGAATGTGAGACAGTTCCCTACGAGCAGTACTTC. Amino acids: CASSECETVPYEQYF.

This clone was counted a single time. The chain uses TRBV9 and TRBJ1-4, with D hard to call. The V and J ends lost 2 bases and 0 bases respectively, with 11 bases between them. The germline gives CDR1 SGDLS, CDR2 YYNGEE. This CDR3 contains 16 residues. CDR3 region: CASSVQARATNEKLFF. In DNA, the CDR3 is TGTGCCAGCAGCGTCCAAGCACGGGCAACTAATGAAAAACTGTTTTTT. Full variable domain (outside the CDR3, taken from reference TRBV9 and TRBJ1-4): DSGVTQTPKHLITATGQRVTLRCSPRSGDLSVYWYQQSLDQGLQFLIQYYNGEERAKGNILERFSAQQFPDLHSELNLSSLELGDSALYFCASSVQARATNEKLFFGSGTQLSVL.

The chain recombines TRBV6-5 with TRBJ2-7; TRBD1 is a possible D gene (7 bases). This CDR3 has 14 amino acids. Germline assignment: CDR1 MNHEY and CDR2 SVGAGI. The germline V and J ends were trimmed by 7 bases and 2 bases, with 15 bases remaining between them. DNA for the CDR3: TGTGCCAGCAAACCAACAGGGGAGGCCTACGAGCAGTACTTC. Translating it yields CASKPTGEAYEQYF.

The table lists this clone with a count of one. The chain is built from TRBV25-1 and TRBJ1-2; D unclear. The CDR3 covers 10 residues. Germline values: CDR1 MGHDK, CDR2 SYGVNS. Between the trimmed V and J ends, which lost 8 bases and 2 bases, there was a span of 3 bases. For the CDR3, the DNA is TGTGCCAGCGGCAACTATGGCTACACCTTC. This codes for CASGNYGYTF.

The gene calls are TRBV27 and TRBJ1-2; 9 bases are shared with TRBD1. In germline, CDR1 is MNHEY, CDR2 SMNVEV (reference sequence). Unmatched junction bases numbered 4, after V lost 6 bases and J lost 2 bases. The length of the CDR3 is 14 residues. The CDR3 DNA reads TGTGCCAGCAGGCGTACAGGGGGCAACTATGGCTACACCTTC. It codes for CASRRTGGNYGYTF.

The V call is TRBV2, the J call TRBJ2-7, with D unresolved. The CDR3 runs 12 residues. The germline CDR1 and CDR2 sequences are SNHLY and FYNNEI. Trimming stripped 7 bases from V and 2 bases from J, with 9 bases between. CDR3 protein: CASTRLAYEQYF. DNA of the CDR3: TGTGCCAGCACGAGGTTAGCCTACGAGCAGTACTTC. Filled out from reference TRBV2 and TRBJ2-7, the complete variable domain reads EPEVTQTPSHQVTQMGQEVILRCVPISNHLYFYWYRQILGQKVEFLVSFYNNEISEKSEIFDDQFSVERPDGSNFTLKIRSTKLEDSAMYFCASTRLAYEQYFGPGTRLTVT.

This chain uses TRBV6-1 with TRBJ2-3; 9 positions agree with TRBD2. Trimming at V came to 2 bases and at J to 1 base, leaving 10 bases not matched to a gene. The CDR3 runs 18 residues. Germline-derived CDR1 and CDR2 are MNHNS and SASEGT. For the CDR3, the DNA is TGTGCCAGCAGTGAAATTAGCGGGGGAGCCGCTGGCACAGATACGCAGTATTTT. This gives the protein CASSEISGGAAGTDTQYF.

The chain combines TRBV7-8 with TRBJ2-1; D not certain. The germline V and J ends were trimmed by 4 bases and 5 bases, with 15 bases remaining between them. Germline CDR1 and CDR2: SGHVS and FQNEAQ. This CDR3 has 15 amino acids. CDR3 sequence (DNA): TGTGCCAGCAGCTCTTACGACTTGGTTAACAATGAGCAGTTCTTC. It codes for CASSSYDLVNNEQFF.

The chain couples TRBV27 to TRBJ2-7, with TRBD1 matching 10 bases. The CDR3 is 14 amino acids. Trimming removed 3 bases from V and 9 bases from J; junction bases left unmatched: 8. Germline V gene data show CDR1 as MNHEY and CDR2 as SMNVEV (reference sequence). In DNA, the CDR3 is TGTGCCAGCAGTTTCAGGACAGGGGGGGACGGGCAGTACTTC. Translating it yields CASSFRTGGDGQYF.

V is TRBV5-6 and J is TRBJ1-1, with D hard to call. V dropped 0 bases and J dropped 4 bases, with 22 bases sitting between them. The CDR3 sequence is 18 residues long. The germline gives CDR1 SGHDT, CDR2 YYEEEE. The CDR3 DNA follows: TGTGCCAGCAGCTTGGCCGGCTATGCAAGCCGGGGAATCACTGAAGCTTTCTTT. This encodes CASSLAGYASRGITEAFF.

This chain connects TRBV19 to TRBJ2-3; TRBD1 aligns across 7 bases. J gave up 0 bases and V 6 bases, and 6 bases lay outside the gene matches. Germline CDR1 reads LNHDA; CDR2 reads SQIVND (reference sequence). The length of the CDR3 is 15 residues. The CDR3 sequence: CASSPGQSSTDTQYF. In DNA form, the CDR3 reads TGTGCCAGTAGCCCGGGACAGAGTAGCACAGATACGCAGTATTTT.

The chain has TRBV4-1 and TRBJ1-5; D is unclear. The CDR3 has 15 residues. V was cut by 0 bases and J by 5 bases, with 11 bases left in between. Germline lookup yields CDR1 MGHRA and CDR2 YSYEKL. The CDR3 reads CASSQDIRGDQPQHF. CDR3 coding DNA: TGCGCCAGCAGCCAAGATATCCGGGGTGATCAGCCCCAGCATTTT.

A word on this clone: Different DNA sequences within this sample yield the same CDR3. The rearrangement joins TRBV7-6 to TRBJ1-4, with TRBD1 matching 11 bases. CDR1 and CDR2 (germline): SGHVS, FNYEAQ. The CDR3 length is 15 residues. The junction had 5 bases not matched to a gene; V was cut back by 3 bases and J by 8 bases. This CDR3 is CASSLGQGGGEKLFF. The DNA for the CDR3 is TGTGCCAGCAGCTTGGGACAGGGGGGAGGAGAAAAACTGTTTTTT.

This chain uses TRBV6-5 with TRBJ1-2, with D possibly being TRBD1 (5 bases). V lost 6 bases and J 4 bases, leaving 15 bases between the germline ends. Germline-derived CDR1 and CDR2 are MNHEY and SVGAGI. The length of the CDR3 is 14 residues. The CDR3 is CASSLAAGIYGYTF. CDR3 sequence (DNA): TGTGCCAGCAGCTTAGCTGCAGGGATCTATGGCTACACCTTC.

CDR3 coding DNA: TGTGCCAGCAGCCCGGGACAGGGGCTTGGCTACACCTTC. Protein sequence: CASSPGQGLGYTF. The gene calls are TRBV5-6 and TRBJ1-2, with 10 bases fitting TRBD1. Germline V gene data show CDR1 as SGHDT and CDR2 as YYEEEE. The CDR3 consists of 13 residues. The V gene end was trimmed by 4 bases and the J gene end by 7 bases; junction bases not matched to a gene: 4.

The chain joins TRBV19 to TRBJ1-1; D possibly corresponds to TRBD1 (6 bases). The CDR3 length is 13 residues. The V and J ends lost 7 bases and 4 bases respectively, with 13 bases between them. Germline CDR1 and CDR2: LNHDA and SQIVND (reference sequence). CDR3 DNA: TGTGCCAGTACTAATACAGGGAGCACTGAAGCTTTCTTT. Amino acids: CASTNTGSTEAFF. The complete variable domain, with remaining parts taken from reference TRBV19 and TRBJ1-1, reads DGGITQSPKYLFRKEGQNVTLSCEQNLNHDAMYWYRQDPGQGLRLIYYSQIVNDFQKGDIAEGYSVSREKKESFPLTVTSAQKNPTAFYLCASTNTGSTEAFFGQGTRLTVV.

V usage is TRBV6-1 and J usage is TRBJ2-3; 11 bases are shared with TRBD2. J was trimmed by 0 bases and V by 4 bases; bases with no gene match: 3. CDR3 length: 16 amino acids. The germline CDR1 and CDR2 sequences are MNHNS and SASEGT. The CDR3 sequence: CASSAIAGGSTDTQYF. CDR3 nucleotide sequence: TGTGCCAGCAGTGCAATAGCGGGGGGGAGCACAGATACGCAGTATTTT.